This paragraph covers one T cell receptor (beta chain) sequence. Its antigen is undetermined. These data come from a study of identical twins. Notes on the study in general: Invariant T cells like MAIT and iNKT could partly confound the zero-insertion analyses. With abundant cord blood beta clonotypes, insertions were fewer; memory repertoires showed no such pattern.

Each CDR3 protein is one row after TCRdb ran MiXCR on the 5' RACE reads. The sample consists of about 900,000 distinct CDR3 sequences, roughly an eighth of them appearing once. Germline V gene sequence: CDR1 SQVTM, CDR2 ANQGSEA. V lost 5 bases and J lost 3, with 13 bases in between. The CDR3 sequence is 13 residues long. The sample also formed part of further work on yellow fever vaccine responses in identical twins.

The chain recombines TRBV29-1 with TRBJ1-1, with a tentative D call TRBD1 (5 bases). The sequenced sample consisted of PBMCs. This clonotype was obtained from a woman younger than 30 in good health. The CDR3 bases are TGCAGCGTTCTGGGGCGCGTGGACACTGAAGCTTTCTTT. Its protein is CSVLGRVDTEAFF.